The subject of this entry is one T cell receptor beta chain. The antigen remains unidentified. The sample comes from a study of T cell responses to AZD1222 COVID-19 vaccine. Here immunoSEQ multiplex PCR was the method, and the copy in TCRdb shows in-frame clones only, minus some. The sample has 170,000 or so clones, 85% to 95% seen once; the top ten hold around 0.97%. Regarding the study as a whole: The breadth and depth of Spike-specific TCRs increased once two AZD1222 doses had been given. Unmutated variant regions are reportedly targeted by nearly half of spike-specific TCRs. White British people made up most donors, females outnumbered males, and clonal diversity was possibly underestimated.

The sequenced sample was peripheral blood, obtained 28 days after the second dose of the MenACWY control vaccine. This TCR came from an adult who received the MenACWY meningococcal vaccine as a control.

CDR3 bases: TGTGCCAGCAGTTACGGGCTTGATTCGCAGTTCTTC. Translation gives CASSYGLDSQFF. The chain couples TRBV6-2 or TRBV6-3 to TRBJ2-1, with D unclear. CDR1 is MNHEY and CDR2 is SVGEGT in the germline V gene. This CDR3 spans 12 amino acids. V was shortened by 2 bases and J by 12 bases, with 11 bases between the two germline ends.